This TCR beta chain was obtained from a study of blood T cell repertoires in COVID-19. Study information: From T cells, B-cell-depleted T cells, or PBMCs came the material, which was cDNA or gDNA.

V shed 3 bases and J shed 4 bases, with 10 bases lying between them. This CDR3 has 13 amino acids. CDR1 is SGDLS and CDR2 is YYNGEE in the germline V gene. Original data processing: Counts of nucleated cells, estimated from reference gene primer amplification, were obtained. Method: immunoSEQ multiplex PCR; TCRdb's copy keeps in-frame clones and lacks some. D and trimming come from the DNA, and the V and J calls and clone size come from that table. Of around 700,000 clones in the sample, approximately 90% were seen once. The sequenced sample consisted of peripheral blood. The TCR was taken from a woman younger than 35 with acute or convalescent COVID-19. The V call is TRBV9, the J call TRBJ1-2; unclear D gene. CDR3 DNA sequence: TGTGCCAGCAGCGCCCCCCCTAGCTATGGCTACACCTTC. It specifies CASSAPPSYGYTF.